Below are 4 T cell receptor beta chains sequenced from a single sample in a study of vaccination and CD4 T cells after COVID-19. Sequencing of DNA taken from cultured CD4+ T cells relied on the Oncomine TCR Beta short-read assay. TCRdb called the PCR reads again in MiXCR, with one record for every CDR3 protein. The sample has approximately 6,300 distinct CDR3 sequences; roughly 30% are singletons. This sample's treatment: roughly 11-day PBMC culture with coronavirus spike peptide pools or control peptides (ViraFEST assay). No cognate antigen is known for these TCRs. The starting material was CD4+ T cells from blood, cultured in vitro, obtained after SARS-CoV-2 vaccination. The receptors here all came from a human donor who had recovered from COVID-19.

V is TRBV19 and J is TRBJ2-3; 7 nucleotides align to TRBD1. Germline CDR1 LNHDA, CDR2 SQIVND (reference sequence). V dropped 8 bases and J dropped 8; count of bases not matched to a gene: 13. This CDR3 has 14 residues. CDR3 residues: CASGRTGERGTQYF. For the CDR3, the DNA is TGTGCCAGTGGGCGGACAGGCGAACGCGGTACGCAGTATTTT.

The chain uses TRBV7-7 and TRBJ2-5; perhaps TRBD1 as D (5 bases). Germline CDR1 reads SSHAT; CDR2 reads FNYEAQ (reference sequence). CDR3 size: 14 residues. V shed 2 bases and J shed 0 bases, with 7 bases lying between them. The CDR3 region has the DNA TGTGCCAGCAGCTTAATGGGGCACCAAGAGACCCAGTACTTC. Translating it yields CASSLMGHQETQYF.

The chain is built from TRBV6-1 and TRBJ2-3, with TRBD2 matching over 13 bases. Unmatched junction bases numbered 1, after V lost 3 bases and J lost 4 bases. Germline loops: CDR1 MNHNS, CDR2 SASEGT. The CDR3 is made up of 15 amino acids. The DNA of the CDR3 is TGTGCCAGCAGTGAGGGACTAGCGGGGTCAGATACGCAGTATTTT. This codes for CASSEGLAGSDTQYF.

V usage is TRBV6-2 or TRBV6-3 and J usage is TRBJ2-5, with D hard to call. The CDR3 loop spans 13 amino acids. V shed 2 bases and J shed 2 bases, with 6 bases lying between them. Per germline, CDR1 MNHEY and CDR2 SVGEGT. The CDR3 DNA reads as TGTGCCAGCAGTTACCAAAGGCAAGAGACCCAGTACTTC. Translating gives CASSYQRQETQYF.